A selection of T cell receptor beta chains follows, all from one sample in a study of T cell clonotyping in hematopoietic cell transplantation. The table came from immunoSEQ multiplex PCR; TCRdb's copy has only in-frame clones and leaves some out. There are about 41,000 clones in the sample; about 85% occur only once, and roughly 2.8% lies in the top ten. Material: peripheral blood mononuclear cells, obtained before stem cell transplant. Source of these receptors: a man aged 55 to 69 with acute myeloid leukemia. Some clones in this sample may be carry-over from other donors' samples. Each CDR3 is given with its conserved first and last residue. The D gene is left open where the match is weak. A clone size is listed for some rows: how often the clone was seen (once, few, many), or a class if it is expanded.

D gene,V gene,CDR3 length,clone size,J gene,CDR3 DNA,CDR3 protein
NA,TRBV28,13,NA,TRBJ2-3,TGTGCCAGCGCCCCGCCCAGCACAGATACGCAGTATTTT,CASAPPSTDTQYF
NA,TRBV4-2,14,once,TRBJ1-1,TGTGCCAGCAGCCAAGTCCTTGTGAACACTGAAGCTTTCTTT,CASSQVLVNTEAFF
TRBD1,TRBV28,16,NA,TRBJ1-6,TGTGCCAGCAGTTTAGGGGGCGGGACAGGGGCTTCACCCCTCCACTTT,CASSLGGGTGASPLHF
NA,TRBV6-5,14,NA,TRBJ2-2,TGTGCCAGCAGTTACAGGGAAAACACCGGGGAGCTGTTTTTT,CASSYRENTGELFF
NA,TRBV28,16,NA,TRBJ2-1,TGTGCCAGCAGTTCTCCCGGGGCCACCTCGGGTAATGAGCAGTTCTTC,CASSSPGATSGNEQFF
NA,TRBV5-1,13,NA,TRBJ2-3,TGCGCCAGCAGCTTGCCTAGTCGAGATACGCAGTATTTT,CASSLPSRDTQYF
NA,TRBV4-1,12,NA,TRBJ1-6,TGCGCCAGCAGTCCGACCAGTTCACCCCTCCACTTT,CASSPTSSPLHF
NA,TRBV27,15,once,TRBJ2-7,TGTGCCAGCAGTCAACAGGTCGTTTCCCCCTACGAGCAGTACTTC,CASSQQVVSPYEQYF
NA,TRBV7-9,11,NA,TRBJ2-7,TGTGCCAGTACGGGGGTTGACGAGCAGTACTTC,CASTGVDEQYF
NA,TRBV30,14,NA,TRBJ1-1,TGTGCCTGGAGTGTAAGGGCGGGCAACACTGAAGCTTTCTTT,CAWSVRAGNTEAFF
TRBD1,TRBV7-9,14,NA,TRBJ1-1,TGTGCCAGCAGCTTCCGGGACAGGGTCACTGAAGCTTTCTTT,CASSFRDRVTEAFF
NA,TRBV9,15,NA,TRBJ2-7,TGTGCCAGCAGCGTAACGGCCCGGGGTCCCAACGAGCAGTACTTC,CASSVTARGPNEQYF
NA,TRBV7-2,16,NA,TRBJ2-7,TGTGCCAGCAGCCTACGGGGCCAAGGGCTGACCTACGAGCAGTACTTC,CASSLRGQGLTYEQYF
NA,TRBV11-3,14,NA,TRBJ1-6,TGTGCCAGCAGCTTCGGGACCTACAATTCACCCCTCCACTTT,CASSFGTYNSPLHF
NA,TRBV28,18,NA,TRBJ2-6,TGTGCCAGCAGGTCCTTTGGGACGCACGTTTCTGGGGCCAACGTCCTGACTTTC,CASRSFGTHVSGANVLTF
NA,TRBV7-7,13,NA,TRBJ1-1,TGTGCTAGCAGCCTAAGAGACGACAGTGAAGCTTTCTTT,CASSLRDDSEAFF
NA,TRBV27,12,NA,TRBJ2-7,TGTGCCAGCAGTTTCCAAGTAGGCGAGCAGTACTTC,CASSFQVGEQYF
TRBD1,TRBV9,14,NA,TRBJ1-1,TGTGCCAGCAGCGACGGACAGGGGATCACTGAAGCTTTCTTT,CASSDGQGITEAFF
NA,TRBV6-6,13,few,TRBJ2-2,TGTGCCAGCAGTCAAACAGGTTACGGGGAGCTGTTTTTT,CASSQTGYGELFF
NA,TRBV5-1,12,NA,TRBJ2-7,TGCGCCAGCAGCTTGTCGGGGGCGGAGCAGTACTTC,CASSLSGAEQYF
NA,TRBV7-7,12,NA,TRBJ2-5,TGTGCTAGCAGCTTATTGGGGAAGACCCAGTACTTC,CASSLLGKTQYF
TRBD2,TRBV7-4,16,NA,TRBJ2-3,TGTGCCAGCAGCTTAGGGGCTAGCGGGGGCACAGATACGCAGTATTTT,CASSLGASGGTDTQYF
NA,TRBV30,14,NA,TRBJ2-5,TGTGCCTGGACCCGGCCCACCCTGAGGGAGACCCAGTACTTC,CAWTRPTLRETQYF
NA,TRBV19,16,NA,TRBJ2-5,TGTGCCAGTACCTCGACTGGGGGGCTTGGGTTAGCGACCCAGTACTTC,CASTSTGGLGLATQYF
NA,TRBV27,13,NA,TRBJ2-7,TGTGCCAGCAAGGGGACGCTAACCTACGAGCAGTACTTC,CASKGTLTYEQYF
NA,TRBV29-1,14,NA,TRBJ2-7,TGCAGCGTTGAATGGCAGGGGATGACCTACGAGCAGTACTTC,CSVEWQGMTYEQYF